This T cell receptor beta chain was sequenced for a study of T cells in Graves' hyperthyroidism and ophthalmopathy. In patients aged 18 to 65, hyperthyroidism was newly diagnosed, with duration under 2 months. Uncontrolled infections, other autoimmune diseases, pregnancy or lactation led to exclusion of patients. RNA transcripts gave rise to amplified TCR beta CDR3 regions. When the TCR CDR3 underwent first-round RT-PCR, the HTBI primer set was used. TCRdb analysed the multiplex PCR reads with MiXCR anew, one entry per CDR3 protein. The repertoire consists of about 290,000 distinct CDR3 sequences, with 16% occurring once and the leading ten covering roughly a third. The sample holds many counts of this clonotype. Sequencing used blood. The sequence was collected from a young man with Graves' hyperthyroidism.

CDR3 sequence: CASSASRGEREAFF. CDR3 nucleotides: TGTGCCAGCAGTGCCTCTCGAGGGGAGAGGGAAGCTTTCTTT. This sequence joins TRBV6-1 and TRBJ1-1; weak D call: TRBD1 (5 bases). This CDR3 region has 14 residues. V was trimmed by 4 bases and J by 8 bases, leaving 17 bases between them. Germline-derived CDR1 and CDR2 are MNHNS and SASEGT.